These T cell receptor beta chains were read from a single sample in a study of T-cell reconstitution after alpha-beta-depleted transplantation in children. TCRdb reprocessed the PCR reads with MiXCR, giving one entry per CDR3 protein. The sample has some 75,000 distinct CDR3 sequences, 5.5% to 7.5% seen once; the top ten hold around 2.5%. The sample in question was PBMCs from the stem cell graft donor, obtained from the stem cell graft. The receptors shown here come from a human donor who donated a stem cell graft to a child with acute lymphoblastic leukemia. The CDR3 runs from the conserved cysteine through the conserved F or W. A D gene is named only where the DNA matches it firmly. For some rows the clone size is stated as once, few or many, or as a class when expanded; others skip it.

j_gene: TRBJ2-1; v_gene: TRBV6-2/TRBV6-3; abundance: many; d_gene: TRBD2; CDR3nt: TGTGCCAGCAGGGGACTAGCGGGGGGGGACTCCTACAATGAGCAGTTCTTC; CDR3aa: CASRGLAGGDSYNEQFF
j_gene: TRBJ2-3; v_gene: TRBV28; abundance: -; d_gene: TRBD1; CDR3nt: TGTGCCAGCAGCTCCAGACAGGGGGCCACAGATACGCAGTATTTT; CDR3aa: CASSSRQGATDTQYF
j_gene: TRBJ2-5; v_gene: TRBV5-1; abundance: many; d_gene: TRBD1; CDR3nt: TGCGCCAGCACATGGGACAGGGCCCAAGAGACCCAGTACTTC; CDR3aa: CASTWDRAQETQYF
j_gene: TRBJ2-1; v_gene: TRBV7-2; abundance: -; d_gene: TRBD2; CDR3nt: TGTGCCAGCAGCCTCCCGGGACTAGCGGGGAACCGGCAGTTCTTC; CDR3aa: CASSLPGLAGNRQFF
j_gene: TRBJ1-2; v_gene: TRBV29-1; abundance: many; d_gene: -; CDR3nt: TGCAGCGTTGGGCCAGAGCTCTACACCTTC; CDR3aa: CSVGPELYTF
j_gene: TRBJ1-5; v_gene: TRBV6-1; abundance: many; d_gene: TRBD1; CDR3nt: TGTGCCAGCAGTGCAGGGGGGGGCAATCAGCCCCAGCATTTT; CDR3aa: CASSAGGGNQPQHF
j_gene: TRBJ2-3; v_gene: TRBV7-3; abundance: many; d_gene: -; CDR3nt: TGTGCCAGCAGCGATTTCAAGGATACGCAGTATTTT; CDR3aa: CASSDFKDTQYF
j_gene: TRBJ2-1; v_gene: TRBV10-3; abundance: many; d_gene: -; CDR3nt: TGTGCCATCAGTGAGAGAGACAGGCCTACCTACAATGAGCAGTTCTTC; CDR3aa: CAISERDRPTYNEQFF
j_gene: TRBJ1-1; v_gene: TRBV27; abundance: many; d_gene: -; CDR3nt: TGTGCCAGCAGTAGAGGTGGGATCACTGAAGCTTTCTTT; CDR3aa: CASSRGGITEAFF
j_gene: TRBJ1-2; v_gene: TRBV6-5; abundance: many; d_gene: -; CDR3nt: TGTGCCAGCAGTTACTCTGCGGAGTTGACGGGGGCTGGCTACACCTTC; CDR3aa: CASSYSAELTGAGYTF
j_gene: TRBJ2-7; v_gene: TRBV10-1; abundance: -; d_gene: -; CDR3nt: TGCGCCAGCAGTGAGTCCGGCCGGTCCTACGAGCAGTACTTC; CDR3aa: CASSESGRSYEQYF
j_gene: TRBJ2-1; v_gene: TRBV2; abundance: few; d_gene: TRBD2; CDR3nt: TGTGCCAGCAGTGTGGGCGGGAGAGGCTACAATGAGCAGTTCTTC; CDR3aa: CASSVGGRGYNEQFF
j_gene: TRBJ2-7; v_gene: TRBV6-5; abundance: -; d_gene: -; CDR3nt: TGTGCCAGCAAGACCAGGGACAACGAGCAGTACTTC; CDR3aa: CASKTRDNEQYF
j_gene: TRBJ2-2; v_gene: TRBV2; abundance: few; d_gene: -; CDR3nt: TGTGCCAGCAGACAGAGTACGAACACCGGGGAGCTGTTTTTT; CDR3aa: CASRQSTNTGELFF
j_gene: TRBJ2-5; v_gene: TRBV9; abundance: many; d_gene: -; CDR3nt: TGTGCCAGCAGCGTAGTCCAGGGCGAGGGGACCCAGTACTTC; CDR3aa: CASSVVQGEGTQYF
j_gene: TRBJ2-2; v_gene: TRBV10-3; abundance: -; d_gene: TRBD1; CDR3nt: TGTGCCATCTCTATCTCCCCCGGCGGACAGGGCCCTTTCACCGGGGAGCTGTTTTTT; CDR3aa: CAISISPGGQGPFTGELFF